The TCR beta chain described here comes from a study of blood T cell repertoires in COVID-19. As for the study in general: The samples span acute and convalescent COVID-19 from the United States, Italy and Spain. PBMCs, B-cell-depleted T cells, or T cells provided the cDNA or gDNA that made up the material.

The CDR3 consists of 16 residues. Trimming at V came to 5 bases and at J to 3 bases, leaving 8 bases not matched to a gene. CDR1 is KGHDR, CDR2 SFDVKD, per germline. Assay: immunoSEQ multiplex PCR; the TCRdb copy retains only in-frame clones and omits some. The sample has 190,000 or so clones; approximately 90% are singletons. The sequenced sample consisted of peripheral blood. This clonotype was sampled from a woman aged 18-30 years who had recovered from COVID-19. This chain links TRBV24-1 with TRBJ1-5, with TRBD1 matching 8 bases. CDR3 sequence (DNA): TGTGCCACCAGTGGAAAGACAGGGGCCTTCAATCAGCCCCAGCATTTT. It translates to CATSGKTGAFNQPQHF.